A selection of T cell receptor beta chains follows, all from one sample in a study of blood T cell repertoires in COVID-19. Clones were read by immunoSEQ multiplex PCR, and TCRdb kept only the in-frame ones, dropping some. The sample shows some 190,000 clones, more than 75% of them seen only once. The sequenced material came from peripheral blood. These receptor sequences come from a person aged 65-85 years with COVID-19, enrolled during active disease. The CDR3 runs from the conserved cysteine through the conserved F or W. D genes are given only for firm matches. Clone size is stated in some rows and not others, as once, few, many or a class when expanded.

cdr3_length	v_call	d_call	clone_size	j_call	cdr3_nt	cdr3_aa
16	TRBV10-1	TRBD1	NA	TRBJ1-4	TGCGCCAGCAGTGACCGGGACAGGGGCACTAATGAAAAACTGTTTTTT	CASSDRDRGTNEKLFF
12	TRBV11-2	TRBD2	NA	TRBJ2-1	TGTGCCAGCAGCTTACGGGCGGGAGCTCCGTTCTTC	CASSLRAGAPFF
13	TRBV12-3/TRBV12-4	NA	NA	TRBJ1-1	TGTGCCAGCAGTGAGGGGAGGCACACTGAAGCTTTCTTT	CASSEGRHTEAFF
15	TRBV7-2	TRBD2	NA	TRBJ2-2	TGTGCCAGCAGCGCCACTAGCGGAAGCACCGGGGAGCTGTTTTTT	CASSATSGSTGELFF
18	TRBV14	NA	NA	TRBJ2-3	TGTGCCAGCAGCCAAGATTTGGTCGGGACTTATCTCACAGATACGCAGTATTTT	CASSQDLVGTYLTDTQYF
12	TRBV2	NA	once	TRBJ2-2	TGTGCCAGCAGCCTACCCACCGGGGAGCTGTTTTTT	CASSLPTGELFF
14	TRBV24-1	TRBD1	NA	TRBJ1-5	TGTGCCATCTCGACAGGGCGCGCAGGTGCGCCCCAGCATTTT	CAISTGRAGAPQHF
16	TRBV3-1/TRBV3-2	TRBD1	few	TRBJ1-2	TGTGCCAGCAGCCCACGGACAGGGGGTTCTCTTGATGGCTACACCTTC	CASSPRTGGSLDGYTF
14	TRBV7-2	NA	NA	TRBJ1-4	TGTGCCAGCAGCTTCGGGGGAGCTAATGAAAAACTGTTTTTT	CASSFGGANEKLFF
10	TRBV19	NA	NA	TRBJ2-7	TGTGACCGCTTCAGGGGAGAGCAGTACTTC	CDRFRGEQYF
13	TRBV6-2/TRBV6-3	NA	NA	TRBJ2-7	TGTGCCAGCAGTTACTCAACTGCCTACGAGCAGTACTTC	CASSYSTAYEQYF
13	TRBV18	TRBD2	NA	TRBJ2-7	TGTGCCAGCTCATCGGGGGGGGAGGTCGAGCAGTACTTC	CASSSGGEVEQYF
18	TRBV11-2	NA	few	TRBJ2-7	TGTGCCAGCAGCTTAGATAGATACCCCCGTGGGCAGGGCTACGAGCAGTACTTC	CASSLDRYPRGQGYEQYF
13	TRBV7-8	NA	NA	TRBJ2-3	TGTGCCAGCAGCTGGGGACTCACAGATACGCAGTATTTT	CASSWGLTDTQYF
12	TRBV5-1	TRBD1	NA	TRBJ1-2	TGCGCCAGCCGGGACAGCGTGGTTGGCTACACCTTC	CASRDSVVGYTF
14	TRBV29-1	TRBD1	once	TRBJ1-5	TGCAGCGTTGCCTCCGGGACAGGGGGTCAGCCCCAGCATTTT	CSVASGTGGQPQHF
16	TRBV7-3	TRBD2	NA	TRBJ2-2	TGTGCCAGCAGCTCCTCCCCGGGACTAGCGCCCGGGGAGCTGTTTTTT	CASSSSPGLAPGELFF
13	TRBV5-8	NA	few	TRBJ2-3	TGTGCCAGCAAGGATAGGGGGAGAGATACGCAGTATTTT	CASKDRGRDTQYF
15	TRBV7-2	NA	NA	TRBJ1-2	TGTGCCAGCAGCCCACGAGACCGACTCCTCTATGGCTACACCTTC	CASSPRDRLLYGYTF
13	TRBV4-1	TRBD1	NA	TRBJ1-6	TGCGCCAGCCTTGGGACAGCTGGTTCACCCCTCCACTTT	CASLGTAGSPLHF
16	TRBV18	NA	NA	TRBJ1-4	TGTGCCAGCTCACCACAGAAAAGCGCAACTAATGAAAAACTGTTTTTT	CASSPQKSATNEKLFF
16	TRBV7-9	TRBD2	once	TRBJ2-3	TGTGCCAGCAGCTGGAGAACAGGACTAGTTTTCGGTGCGCAGTATTTT	CASSWRTGLVFGAQYF
14	TRBV7-9	TRBD2	NA	TRBJ2-7	TGTGCCAGCAGCACGGGGGGTAGCGCTGTCGAGCAGTACTTC	CASSTGGSAVEQYF
11	TRBV7-2	NA	NA	TRBJ2-2	TGTGCCAGCAGCGCCCAAGGCGGGCTGTTTTTT	CASSAQGGLFF
15	TRBV7-2	TRBD1	NA	TRBJ1-2	TGTGCCAGCAGCTCATCAATCGGGACAGTCTATGGCTACACCTTC	CASSSSIGTVYGYTF
14	TRBV5-4	NA	NA	TRBJ2-1	TGTGCCAGCAGTCAGAAGGCAGGGGACAATGAGCAGTTCTTC	CASSQKAGDNEQFF
15	TRBV5-1	TRBD1	NA	TRBJ2-7	TGCGCCAGCAGCTGGGGGACAGGACTCTCCTACGAGCAGTACTTC	CASSWGTGLSYEQYF
13	TRBV12-3/TRBV12-4	NA	NA	TRBJ1-1	TGTGCCAGCAGTTCACGACAGAACACTGAAGCTTTCTTT	CASSSRQNTEAFF
15	TRBV6-2/TRBV6-3	NA	NA	TRBJ2-3	TGTGCCAGCAGCTCAGTCGACATAAACACAGATACGCAGTATTTT	CASSSVDINTDTQYF
14	TRBV7-9	NA	NA	TRBJ2-5	TGTGCCAGCAGCTTAACAGCTGAACAAGAGACCCAGTACTTC	CASSLTAEQETQYF
14	TRBV25-1	TRBD1	NA	TRBJ1-5	TGTGCCAGCAGAGGACAGGGAAGCAATCAGCCCCAGCATTTT	CASRGQGSNQPQHF
17	TRBV28	NA	NA	TRBJ2-2	TGTGCCAGCAGTTTAGTTCCCTTCGGAGGATTCACCGGGGAGCTGTTTTTT	CASSLVPFGGFTGELFF
13	TRBV2	NA	NA	TRBJ1-2	TGTGCCGGAAAAACGGGGGGCGTCGGTGGCTACACCTTC	CAGKTGGVGGYTF
18	TRBV7-6	TRBD2	NA	TRBJ2-2	TGTGCCAGCAGCTTACCTTCAACTAGCGCCTCGAACACCGGGGAGCTGTTTTTT	CASSLPSTSASNTGELFF
15	TRBV9	NA	NA	TRBJ2-2	TGTGCCAGCAGCGCAGGACAGCAGAACACCGGGGAGCTGTTTTTT	CASSAGQQNTGELFF
13	TRBV29-1	NA	NA	TRBJ2-3	TGCAGCGTTGAAGCGGGGGGCACAGATACGCAGTATTTT	CSVEAGGTDTQYF
13	TRBV18	NA	NA	TRBJ2-1	TGTGCCAGCTCAAAAGGACTCGACAATGAGCAGTTCTTC	CASSKGLDNEQFF
15	TRBV4-3	TRBD1	NA	TRBJ1-2	TGCGCCAGCAGCCAAGTTAGTAGGGGGCGGGATGGCTACACCTTC	CASSQVSRGRDGYTF
15	TRBV19	TRBD1	NA	TRBJ2-5	TGTGCCAGTAGTTTCGGACAGGGTAGAGTAGAGACCCAGTACTTC	CASSFGQGRVETQYF
12	TRBV5-1	NA	NA	TRBJ2-3	TGCGCCAGCAGCTTGGGGAATGAGGCGCAGTATTTT	CASSLGNEAQYF
13	TRBV20-1	TRBD2	NA	TRBJ2-5	TGCAGTGCCAGTAGCGGGGGTCAAGAGACCCAGTACTTC	CSASSGGQETQYF
17	TRBV27	TRBD2	NA	TRBJ2-5	TGTGCCAGCAGTTACGGGCTCGCTAGCGGGGGGATCAAGACCCAGTACTTC	CASSYGLASGGIKTQYF
14	TRBV9	NA	NA	TRBJ1-3	TGTGCCAGCAGCGTAGACGCAGATCGAAACACCATATATTTT	CASSVDADRNTIYF
15	TRBV7-2	TRBD2	NA	TRBJ2-3	TGTGCCAGCTCTGCAGGACTAGCGGGATTGGATACGCAGTATTTT	CASSAGLAGLDTQYF
16	TRBV15	TRBD2	NA	TRBJ2-3	TGTGCCACCAGCAGAAGGAGTGCGGGAGACACAGATACGCAGTATTTT	CATSRRSAGDTDTQYF
14	TRBV6-5	TRBD2	NA	TRBJ2-5	TGTGCCAGCAGGTTCGGGGGGGCCCGCGAGACCCAGTACTTC	CASRFGGARETQYF
19	TRBV4-1	NA	once	TRBJ1-4	TGCGCCAGCAGCCCCTCCTCGGGGAGGGGAATCGATGGCGGTGAAAAACTGCTTTTT	CASSPSSGRGIDGGEKLLF
15	TRBV6-5	TRBD1	many	TRBJ2-2	TGTGCCAGCAGCGCGGGACAGGGCTGGGTCGGGGAGCTGTTTTTT	CASSAGQGWVGELFF
14	TRBV19	TRBD1	NA	TRBJ1-2	TGTGCCAGTTCCGGACAGGTCTCTAACTATGGCTACACCTTC	CASSGQVSNYGYTF
17	TRBV7-9	TRBD2	NA	TRBJ2-5	TGTGCCAGCAGCTCTAGAATAGCGGGGGGGCTGGAAGAGACCCAGTACTTC	CASSSRIAGGLEETQYF
15	TRBV7-9	NA	once	TRBJ1-1	TGTGCCAGCAGCTTATCAGGCAGGGCGAACACTGAAGCTTTCTTT	CASSLSGRANTEAFF
14	TRBV7-2	NA	few	TRBJ2-5	TGTGCCAGCAGCTTAGATCAGGGTTCGGAGACCCAGTACTTC	CASSLDQGSETQYF